These 15 T cell receptor beta chains share one sample of origin, sequenced in a study of shared clonotypes between healthy human individuals. Clones were read by immunoSEQ multiplex PCR, and TCRdb kept only the in-frame ones, dropping some. This table holds roughly 530,000 clones, 95% to 97% found once. The material sequenced was naive CD4+ T cells sorted from blood. The subset was: CD45RA+ positively selected. These receptors originate from a woman aged 25 to 39 in good health.

The chain uses TRBV5-1 and TRBJ1-6, with D maybe TRBD1 (6 bases). V shed 5 bases and J shed 7 bases, with 19 bases lying between them. Germline values: CDR1 SGHRS, CDR2 YFSETQ. This CDR3 is built from 16 residues. CDR3 sequence reads: CASSRTDPSGNSPLHF. CDR3 sequence (DNA): TGCGCCAGCAGTAGGACAGACCCCTCAGGGAATTCACCCCTCCACTTT.

The chain has TRBV28 and TRBJ1-1; D is possibly TRBD1 (5 bases). This CDR3 region has 14 residues. V lost 5 bases, J lost 10 bases, and 20 bases lay in between. Germline V gene data show CDR1 as MDHEN and CDR2 as SYDVKM. The chain's CDR3 is CASSPEGPRWRAFF. The CDR3 nucleotides read TGTGCCAGCAGTCCCGAGGGGCCTCGCTGGCGAGCTTTCTTT.

The chain combines TRBV7-9 with TRBJ2-1, with unresolved D. The germline V and J ends were trimmed by 1 base and 7 bases, with 8 bases remaining between them. The CDR3 length is 13 residues. The germline CDR1 and CDR2 sequences are SEHNR and FQNEAQ (reference sequence). CDR3 amino acids: CASSLGLGNEQFF. In nucleotides, the CDR3 is TGTGCCAGCAGCTTAGGACTTGGGAATGAGCAGTTCTTC.

The V call is TRBV6-5, the J call TRBJ1-4; 7 bases map to TRBD1. CDR3 length equals 14 residues. V lost 6 bases, J lost 13 bases, and 14 bases stayed unmatched. The germline gives CDR1 MNHEY, CDR2 SVGAGI. The CDR3 loop reads CASSPTGPLGGLFF. In DNA form, the CDR3 reads TGTGCCAGCAGCCCGACAGGGCCCCTAGGAGGACTGTTTTTT.

V usage is TRBV9 and J usage is TRBJ2-1; 11 nucleotides match TRBD2. The V and J ends lost 5 bases and 4 bases, in that order; junction bases with no gene match: 8. The CDR3 totals 16 residues. Per the germline V gene, CDR1 is SGDLS and CDR2 is YYNGEE. The DNA of the CDR3 is TGTGCCAGCAGACCGCCGACTAGCGGGAAATACAATGAGCAGTTCTTC. This gives the protein CASRPPTSGKYNEQFF.

J is TRBJ2-7 and V is TRBV2, with D tentatively TRBD1 or TRBD2 (5 bases each). The germline V and J ends were trimmed by 7 bases and 2 bases, with 15 bases remaining between them. CDR1 and CDR2 (germline): SNHLY, FYNNEI. This CDR3 is 14 amino acids long. The CDR3 loop is CASTTRENPYEQYF. Written as DNA, the CDR3 is TGTGCCAGCACCACCAGGGAGAACCCCTACGAGCAGTACTTC.

The chain uses TRBV6-6 and TRBJ2-3; D is uncertain. Per the germline V gene, CDR1 is MNHNY and CDR2 is SVGAGI (reference sequence). The CDR3 totals 11 residues. V lost 2 bases and J lost 7, with 4 bases in between. CDR3 sequence (DNA): TGTGCCAGCAGTTACGATCATACGCAGTATTTT. Translation gives CASSYDHTQYF.

The chain employs TRBV4-1 and TRBJ1-1; D ambiguous. The CDR3 is made up of 14 amino acids. Between the trimmed V and J ends, which lost 3 bases and 1 base, there was a span of 9 bases. Germline CDR1 is MGHRA and CDR2 is YSYEKL. CDR3: CASSQAGRNTEAFF. The CDR3 DNA reads as TGCGCCAGCAGCCAGGCCGGCAGGAACACTGAAGCTTTCTTT.

The chain couples TRBV15 to TRBJ2-7; perhaps TRBD1 as D (6 bases). The V end lost 6 bases, the J end lost 6 bases, and 27 bases lay between the germline ends. The germline V gene has CDR1 LNHNV and CDR2 YYDKDF (reference sequence). The CDR3 sequence is 17 residues long. The CDR3 DNA is TGTGCCACCAGGGGAGACACCCTTGCCGACTTAGGGGGCGAGCAGTACTTC. This translates into CATRGDTLADLGGEQYF. Complete variable domain (other parts from reference TRBV15 and TRBJ2-7): DAMVIQNPRYQVTQFGKPVTLSCSQTLNHNVMYWYQQKSSQAPKLLFHYYDKDFNNEADTPDNFQSRRPNTSFCFLDIRSPGLGDTAMYLCATRGDTLADLGGEQYFGPGTRLTVT.

J is TRBJ2-1 and V is TRBV11-3, with D unresolved. Germline CDR1 reads SGHNT; CDR2 reads YENEEA. The V and J ends lost 1 base and 4 bases respectively, with 5 bases between them. This CDR3 contains 13 residues. The CDR3: CASSLGGYNEQFF. Here the CDR3 DNA reads TGTGCCAGCAGCTTAGGAGGTTACAATGAGCAGTTCTTC.

The rearrangement links TRBV28 to TRBJ1-2; no definite D call. The ends were cut back, 6 bases at V and 4 bases at J, with 12 bases in the middle. The CDR3 runs 13 residues. Per germline, CDR1 MDHEN and CDR2 SYDVKM. This CDR3 reads CASSPPVGYGYTF. For the CDR3, the DNA is TGTGCCAGCAGCCCCCCCGTGGGCTATGGCTACACCTTC.

V and J are TRBV4-1 and TRBJ1-5, with D maybe TRBD1 (5 bases). The CDR3 runs to 15 residues. V was cut by 2 bases and J by 2 bases, with 10 bases left in between. CDR1 is MGHRA and CDR2 is YSYEKL in the germline V gene. The CDR3, as DNA: TGCGCCAGCAGCCAATTGGGACTCCGCAATCAGCCCCAGCATTTT. Translated: CASSQLGLRNQPQHF.

The rearrangement uses TRBV9 and TRBJ1-2, with 8 bases fitting TRBD1. V shed 0 bases, J shed 2 bases, and the junction held 6 bases outside the gene matches. In germline, CDR1 is SGDLS, CDR2 YYNGEE. This CDR3 has 16 residues. The CDR3 region is CASSVEDRAANYGYTF. The CDR3 nucleotides read TGTGCCAGCAGCGTAGAGGACAGGGCTGCAAACTATGGCTACACCTTC. The complete variable domain, with remaining parts taken from reference TRBV9 and TRBJ1-2, reads DSGVTQTPKHLITATGQRVTLRCSPRSGDLSVYWYQQSLDQGLQFLIQYYNGEERAKGNILERFSAQQFPDLHSELNLSSLELGDSALYFCASSVEDRAANYGYTFGSGTRLTVV.

The chain joins TRBV27 to TRBJ1-6, with 9 bases aligning to TRBD1. This CDR3 has 13 amino acids. V trimming: 4 bases; J trimming: 10 bases; junction bases outside the gene matches: 2. The germline V gene encodes CDR1 MNHEY and CDR2 SMNVEV (reference sequence). The CDR3 region is CASSWDRESPLHF. CDR3 sequence (DNA): TGTGCCAGCAGTTGGGACAGGGAGTCACCCCTCCACTTT.

The chain has TRBV29-1 and TRBJ2-7, with D maybe TRBD1 (7 bases). The ends were cut back, 0 bases at V and 4 bases at J, with 22 bases in the middle. Germline assignment: CDR1 SQVTM and CDR2 ANQGSEA. The CDR3 has 17 amino acids. CDR3 DNA: TGCAGCGTTGAAGAAATTGGCGGGCGGACAGGAGGGTACGAGCAGTACTTC. Translated: CSVEEIGGRTGGYEQYF.